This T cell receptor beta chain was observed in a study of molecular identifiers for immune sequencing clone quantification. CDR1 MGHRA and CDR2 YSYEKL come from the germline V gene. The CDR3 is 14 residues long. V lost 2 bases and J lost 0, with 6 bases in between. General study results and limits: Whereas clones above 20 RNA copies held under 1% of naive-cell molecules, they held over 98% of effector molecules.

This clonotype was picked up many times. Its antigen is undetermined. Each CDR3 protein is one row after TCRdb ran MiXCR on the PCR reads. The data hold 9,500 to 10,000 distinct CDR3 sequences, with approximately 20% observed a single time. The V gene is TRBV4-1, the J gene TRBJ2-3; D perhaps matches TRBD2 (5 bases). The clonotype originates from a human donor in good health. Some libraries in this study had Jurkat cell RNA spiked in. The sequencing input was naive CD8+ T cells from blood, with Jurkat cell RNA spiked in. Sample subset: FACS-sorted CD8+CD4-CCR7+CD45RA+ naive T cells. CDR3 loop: CASSQRESTDTQYF. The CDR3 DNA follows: TGCGCCAGCAGCCAAAGGGAGAGCACAGATACGCAGTATTTT.